Detailed here is one T cell receptor (beta chain). The data were obtained in a study of blood T cell repertoires in COVID-19. Across the whole study: The study drew acute and convalescent COVID-19 samples from the United States, Italy and Spain.

The length of the CDR3 is 16 residues. In germline, CDR1 is GTSNPN, CDR2 SVGIG (reference sequence). The germline V and J ends were trimmed by 0 bases and 4 bases, with 16 bases remaining between them. In the authors' workflow: Nucleated cell number was recorded as an estimate derived from reference gene primer amplification. Data came from immunoSEQ multiplex PCR; TCRdb stores just in-frame clones and leaves some out. For V, J and clone size, that table is used; D and trimming come from the DNA. The repertoire holds 330,000 or so clones, about 90% seen once, with 0.95% to 1.1% in the top ten. The rearrangement uses TRBV30 and TRBJ1-3, with TRBD1 as a possible D gene (6 bases). The sequence derives from a woman in her 30s who had been exposed to COVID-19. The sequenced sample was PBMCs or T cells enriched from blood (not recorded which). Here the CDR3 DNA reads TGTGCCTGGAGTGTCTGGGGGGGCGCCGGAGGAAACACCATATATTTT. Its translation: CAWSVWGGAGGNTIYF.